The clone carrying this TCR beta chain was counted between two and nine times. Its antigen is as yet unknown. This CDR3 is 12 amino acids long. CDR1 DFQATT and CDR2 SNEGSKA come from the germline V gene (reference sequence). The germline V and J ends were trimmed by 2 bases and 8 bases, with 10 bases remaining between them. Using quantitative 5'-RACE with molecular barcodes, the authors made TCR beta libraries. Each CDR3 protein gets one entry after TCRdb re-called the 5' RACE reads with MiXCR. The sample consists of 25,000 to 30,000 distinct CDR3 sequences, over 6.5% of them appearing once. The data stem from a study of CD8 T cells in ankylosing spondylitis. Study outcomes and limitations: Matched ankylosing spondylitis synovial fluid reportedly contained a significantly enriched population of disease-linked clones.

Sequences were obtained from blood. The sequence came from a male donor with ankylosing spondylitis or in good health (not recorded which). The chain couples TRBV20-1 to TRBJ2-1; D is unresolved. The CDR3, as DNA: TGCAGTGCTAGATTTGAAGGCCATGAGCAGTTCTTC. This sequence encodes CSARFEGHEQFF.